One TCR beta chain is described in this entry. Antigen: not known. Healthy bone marrow donors made up the donors. The data were obtained in a study of cytomegalovirus exposure and HLA in healthy donors. Study-level information: As released early, the data held roughly 85 million unique TCRs from HLA-typed donors. Researchers found that 81% of 398 genotyped donors fell within the Caucasian-associated ancestry cluster.

The study's findings and limits: By a later analysis, the bulk of CMV-associated TCR beta chains appeared HLA-restricted.

This CDR3 has 14 residues. Trimming cost V 10 bases and J 0 bases, with 10 bases left between them. Germline V CDR1 and CDR2: SNHLY, FYNNEI. The PCR employed 60 Vbeta primers together with 13 Jbeta primers. The method was immunoSEQ multiplex PCR; TCRdb's version includes in-frame clones alone and lacks a portion of them. The sample contains 150,000 to 200,000 clones, 65% to 85% of which appear only once. This rearrangement joins TRBV2 to TRBJ1-6, with D possibly being TRBD1 (5 bases). This receptor was obtained from a man aged 40-49 years in good health and CMV-seropositive. What was sequenced was PBMCs. The CDR3 DNA sequence: TGTGCCACTAGACAGAGCTCCTATAATTCACCCCTCCACTTT. Protein sequence: CATRQSSYNSPLHF.